Listed below are T cell receptor beta chains from one sample, sequenced in a study of neoadjuvant anti-PD-1 for oral cavity cancer. TCRdb's table, derived via immunoSEQ multiplex PCR, lists solely in-frame clones and lacks some. The table includes about 16,000 clones, about 66% detected once. Here the sequenced sample was PBMCs, taken before nivolumab (anti-PD-1) treatment. All receptors derive from a person between 35 and 79 years old with oral cavity squamous cell carcinoma. The CDR3 runs from the conserved cysteine through the conserved F or W. D genes are given only for firm matches.

>13|TRBJ2-2|TRBV29-1|TRBD1
CSVSGQGIGELFF
>13|TRBJ2-1|TRBV5-6|TRBD2
CASSSGPGTSGVF
>12|TRBJ2-5|TRBV19|.
CASSNQRETQYF
>12|TRBJ2-3|TRBV11-2|.
CASSFSTDTQYF
>16|TRBJ2-5|TRBV9|TRBD2
CASSTPRGTSGETQYF
>15|TRBJ2-2|TRBV5-1|.
CASSLPGPGTGELFF
>15|TRBJ2-1|TRBV5-6|.
CASSTGASVYNEQFF
>14|TRBJ2-1|TRBV2|TRBD1
CASSSDRLYNEQFF
>14|TRBJ2-1|TRBV2|TRBD2
CASSVRLAGGGQFF
>15|TRBJ2-2|TRBV6-1|TRBD2
CASILAGVDFGELFF
>14|TRBJ2-7|TRBV6-1|.
CASSEAGGPYEQYF
>13|TRBJ2-1|TRBV11-1|.
CASSLSTYNEQFF
>13|TRBJ2-1|TRBV10-3|TRBD2
CAISESGAGEQFF
>16|TRBJ2-3|TRBV28|.
CASSLSDSLGTDTQYF
>13|TRBJ1-1|TRBV19|.
CASTLGRGAEAFF
>14|TRBJ1-5|TRBV7-9|.
CASSLGGLNQPQHF
>16|TRBJ2-3|TRBV9|.
CASSPRTAPGTDTQYF
>14|TRBJ1-1|TRBV6-6|.
CASSYSGGGTEAFF
>13|TRBJ2-7|TRBV6-1|.
CASTPLGDHEQYF
>13|TRBJ2-3|TRBV10-3|TRBD2
CAISGTRTDTQYF
>15|TRBJ2-7|TRBV27|TRBD1
CASSLRGQGVHEQYF
>15|TRBJ2-3|TRBV5-8|.
CASSLGSWGADTQYF
>13|TRBJ2-5|TRBV4-1|.
CASSQEWEETQYF